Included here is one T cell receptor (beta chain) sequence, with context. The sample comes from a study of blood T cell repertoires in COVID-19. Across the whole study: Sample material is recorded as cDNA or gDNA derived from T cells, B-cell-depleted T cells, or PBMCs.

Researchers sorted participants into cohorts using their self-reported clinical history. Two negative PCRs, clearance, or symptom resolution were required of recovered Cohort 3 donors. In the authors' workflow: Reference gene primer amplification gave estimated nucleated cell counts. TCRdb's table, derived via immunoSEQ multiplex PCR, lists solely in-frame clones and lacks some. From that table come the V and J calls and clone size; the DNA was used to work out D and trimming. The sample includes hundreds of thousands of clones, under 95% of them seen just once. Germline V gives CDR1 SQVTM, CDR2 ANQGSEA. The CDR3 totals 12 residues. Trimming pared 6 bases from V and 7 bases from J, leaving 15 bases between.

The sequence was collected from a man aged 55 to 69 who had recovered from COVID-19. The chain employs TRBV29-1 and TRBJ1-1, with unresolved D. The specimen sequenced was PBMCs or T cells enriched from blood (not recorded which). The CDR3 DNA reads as TGCAGCGTCCAACGGTCCTTTAATGAAGCTTTCTTT. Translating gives CSVQRSFNEAFF.